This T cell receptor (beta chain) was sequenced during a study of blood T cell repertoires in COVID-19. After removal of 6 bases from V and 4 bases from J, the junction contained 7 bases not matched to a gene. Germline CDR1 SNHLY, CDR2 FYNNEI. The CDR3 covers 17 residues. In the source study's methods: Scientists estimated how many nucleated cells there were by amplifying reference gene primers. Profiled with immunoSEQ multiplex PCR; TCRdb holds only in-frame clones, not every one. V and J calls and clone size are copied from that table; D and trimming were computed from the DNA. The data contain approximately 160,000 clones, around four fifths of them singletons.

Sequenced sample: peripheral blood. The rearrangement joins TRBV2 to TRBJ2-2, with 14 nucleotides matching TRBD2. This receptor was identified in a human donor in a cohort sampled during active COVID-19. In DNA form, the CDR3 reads TGTGCCAGCAGGAGGACTAGCGGGGGGTTAGGCACCGGGGAGCTGTTTTTT. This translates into CASRRTSGGLGTGELFF.